This entry lists 13 T cell receptor beta chains sequenced from one sample in a study of blood T cell repertoires in COVID-19. The protocol was immunoSEQ multiplex PCR, while the TCRdb copy is restricted to in-frame clones and leaves out a portion. This table holds 75,000 to 95,000 clones, 85% to 95% found once. The sequencing sample was made of peripheral blood. Receptor source: a man in his sixties with acute or convalescent COVID-19.

V gene TRBV2 combines with J gene TRBJ2-2, with 8 bases matching TRBD2. Germline V lookup: CDR1 SNHLY, CDR2 FYNNEI. Trimming took 1 base from V and 1 from J; bases not matched to a gene: 2. This CDR3 region has 16 residues. The CDR3 nucleotides read TGTGCCAGCAGTGAAGTAGCGGGGCAGAACACCGGGGAGCTGTTTTTT. It yields the protein CASSEVAGQNTGELFF.

J is TRBJ2-3 and V is TRBV7-8; possible D gene TRBD2, 7 bases. The CDR3 is 15 residues long. With 1 base removed from V and 2 bases from J, the gap between germline ends came to 10 bases. The germline gives CDR1 SGHVS, CDR2 FQNEAQ. CDR3 sequence: CASSLGGGPTDTQYF. CDR3 sequence (DNA): TGTGCCAGCAGCTTAGGGGGGGGCCCCACAGATACGCAGTATTTT.

The J gene is TRBJ2-1, the V gene TRBV27; perhaps TRBD2 as D (5 bases). CDR1 is MNHEY and CDR2 is SMNVEV in the germline V gene (reference sequence). The CDR3 runs 16 residues. V lost 6 bases to trimming and J lost 0 bases, with 15 bases between them. CDR3 sequence reads: CASSRELGSSYNEQFF. The CDR3 DNA reads TGTGCCAGCAGCCGGGAACTGGGGAGCTCCTACAATGAGCAGTTCTTC.

This clone occurred once. The chain links TRBV4-3 to TRBJ1-1, with D hard to call. Germline V gene data show CDR1 as LGHNA and CDR2 as YSLEER. Trimming cost V 0 bases and J 1 base, with 6 bases left between them. The CDR3 sequence is 14 residues long. The CDR3 loop reads CASSQDSWNTEAFF. The CDR3 DNA follows: TGCGCCAGCAGCCAAGACTCGTGGAACACTGAAGCTTTCTTT.

The chain employs TRBV7-9 and TRBJ1-1; D ambiguous. CDR1 is SEHNR and CDR2 is FQNEAQ in the germline V gene (reference sequence). V was pared by 0 bases and J by 7 bases, with 9 bases between. The CDR3 runs to 13 residues. The CDR3: CASSLARRDEAFF. Written as DNA, the CDR3 is TGTGCCAGCAGCTTAGCGCGGCGGGATGAAGCTTTCTTT. The full variable domain, its missing parts supplied by reference TRBV7-9 and TRBJ1-1, is DTGVSQNPRHKITKRGQNVTFRCDPISEHNRLYWYRQTLGQGPEFLTYFQNEAQLEKSRLLSDRFSAERPKGSFSTLEIQRTEQGDSAMYLCASSLARRDEAFFGQGTRLTVV.

This clone was counted a single time. The J gene is TRBJ2-3, the V gene TRBV6-1, with 8 bases fitting TRBD1. The CDR3 consists of 15 residues. V trimming: 3 bases; J trimming: 3 bases; junction bases outside the gene matches: 5. Germline values: CDR1 MNHNS, CDR2 SASEGT. CDR3 sequence: CASSDLTGGTDTQYF. The CDR3 coding sequence is TGTGCCAGCAGTGATCTCACAGGGGGGACAGATACGCAGTATTTT.

This chain connects TRBV5-1 to TRBJ2-2; a weak D match, TRBD1 (5 bases). This CDR3 has 16 residues. Germline V gene lookup returns CDR1 SGHRS and CDR2 YFSETQ. V lost 4 bases and J 5 bases, leaving 18 bases between the germline ends. The DNA of the CDR3 is TGCGCCAGCAGCCCTGGGGCCTCGAGTGGGACCGGGGAGCTGTTTTTT. This codes for CASSPGASSGTGELFF.

This sequence joins TRBV5-1 and TRBJ2-7; 10 bases line up with TRBD1. V trimming: 0 bases; J trimming: 5 bases; junction bases outside the gene matches: 2. This CDR3 spans 14 amino acids. Germline lookup yields CDR1 SGHRS and CDR2 YFSETQ. CDR3 in amino acids: CASSLGQGADEQYF. CDR3 coding DNA: TGCGCCAGCAGCTTGGGACAGGGGGCCGACGAGCAGTACTTC.

V gene TRBV28 combines with J gene TRBJ2-5; TRBD1 aligns across 9 bases. The CDR3 loop spans 13 amino acids. The V gene's germline CDR1 is MDHEN and CDR2 SYDVKM. V lost 6 bases to trimming and J lost 5 bases; unmatched junction nucleotides: 4. CDR3 protein: CASRTGGVETQYF. The CDR3 bases are TGTGCCAGCAGAACAGGGGGCGTTGAGACCCAGTACTTC.

The chain recombines TRBV19 with TRBJ1-4, with 9 bases identical to TRBD1. The V and J ends lost 3 bases and 8 bases, in that order; junction bases with no gene match: 7. Per germline, CDR1 LNHDA and CDR2 SQIVND (reference sequence). There are 15 residues in the CDR3. The CDR3 is CASSILQGASEKLFF. In nucleotides, the CDR3 is TGTGCCAGTAGTATCCTACAGGGGGCAAGCGAAAAACTGTTTTTT.

This sequence joins TRBV28 and TRBJ1-1; D not resolved. With 3 bases removed from V and 7 bases from J, the gap between germline ends came to 6 bases. Germline CDR1 is MDHEN and CDR2 is SYDVKM. The CDR3 extends over 11 amino acids. In DNA form, the CDR3 reads TGTGCCAGCAGTTTTGGCGGTGAAGCTTTCTTT. Translating it yields CASSFGGEAFF.

The chain carries TRBV28 and TRBJ2-7; 8 bases align to TRBD1. There are 15 residues in the CDR3. Germline trimming cut 5 bases from V and 0 bases from J; bases unmatched to any gene: 6. In germline, CDR1 is MDHEN, CDR2 SYDVKM. CDR3 residues: CASSTPGQDSYEQYF. The CDR3 nucleotides read TGTGCCAGCAGTACACCGGGACAGGACTCCTACGAGCAGTACTTC. The complete variable domain, with remaining parts taken from reference TRBV28 and TRBJ2-7, reads DVKVTQSSRYLVKRTGEKVFLECVQDMDHENMFWYRQDPGLGLRLIYFSYDVKMKEKGDIPEGYSVSREKKERFSLILESASTNQTSMYLCASSTPGQDSYEQYFGPGTRLTVT.

The chain uses TRBV6-5 and TRBJ1-1, with 7 bases fitting TRBD1. Germline values: CDR1 MNHEY, CDR2 SVGAGI. V dropped 6 bases and J dropped 6; count of bases not matched to a gene: 13. This CDR3 has 15 residues. The CDR3, as DNA: TGTGCCAGCAGGCCTCCGGGACAGAAACACCCTGAAGCTTTCTTT. This gives the protein CASRPPGQKHPEAFF.